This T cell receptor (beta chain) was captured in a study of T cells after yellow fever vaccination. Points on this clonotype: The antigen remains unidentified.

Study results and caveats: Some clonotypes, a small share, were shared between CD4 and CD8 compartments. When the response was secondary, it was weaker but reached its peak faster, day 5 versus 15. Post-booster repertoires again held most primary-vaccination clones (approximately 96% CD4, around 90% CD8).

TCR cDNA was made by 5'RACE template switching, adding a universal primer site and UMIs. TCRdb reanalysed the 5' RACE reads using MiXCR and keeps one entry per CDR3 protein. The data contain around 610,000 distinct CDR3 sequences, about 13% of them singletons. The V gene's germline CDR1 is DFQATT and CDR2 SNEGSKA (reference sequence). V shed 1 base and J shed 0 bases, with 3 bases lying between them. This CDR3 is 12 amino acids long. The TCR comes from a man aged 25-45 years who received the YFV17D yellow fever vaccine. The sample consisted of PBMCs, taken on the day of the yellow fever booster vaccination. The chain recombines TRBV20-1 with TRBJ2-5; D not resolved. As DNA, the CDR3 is TGCAGTGCTAGAGTCTACCAAGAGACCCAGTACTTC. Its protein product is CSARVYQETQYF.